The 14 T cell receptor beta chains reported below all come from one sample, sequenced in a study of CD8+ T cells in alopecia areata. The treatment is: oral pan-JAK inhibitor, 5-10 mg twice daily. TCR sequencing used cDNA made by reverse transcription of extracted RNA. This table comes from immunoSEQ multiplex PCR, and its TCRdb copy is limited to in-frame clones, with some not included. Here the sample spans about 210,000 clones, under 60% being singletons. The material sequenced was CD4+ T cells sorted from blood, taken at week 4, from a patient treated with tofacitinib. The receptors originated from a human donor with alopecia areata.

J is TRBJ1-6 and V is TRBV27, with no clear D. Germline-derived CDR1 and CDR2 are MNHEY and SMNVEV (reference sequence). The length of the CDR3 is 17 residues. V gave up 4 bases and J gave up 5 bases, with 18 bases separating them. The DNA for the CDR3 is TGTGCCAGCAGTTCCACCGCGCTACTGAGCCATAATTCACCCCTCCACTTT. Its translation: CASSSTALLSHNSPLHF.

The chain uses TRBV29-1 and TRBJ1-5, with D possibly matching TRBD1 (5 bases). This CDR3 is built from 14 residues. Germline V gives CDR1 SQVTM, CDR2 ANQGSEA. V lost 8 bases, J lost 2 bases, and 16 bases lay in between. CDR3 coding DNA: TGCAGCTACTCCGGGACTGGGGGCAATCAGCCCCAGCATTTT. This gives the protein CSYSGTGGNQPQHF. The entire variable domain, with the rest obtained from reference TRBV29-1 and TRBJ1-5, is as follows: SAVISQKPSRDICQRGTSLTIQCQVDSQVTMMFWYRQQPGQSLTLIATANQGSEATYESGFVIDKFPISRPNLTFSTLTVSNMSPEDSSIYLCSYSGTGGNQPQHFGDGTRLSIL.

This clone occurred a few times. Distinct nucleotide sequences in the sample also encode this CDR3. The V and J genes are TRBV29-1 and TRBJ1-1, with D hard to call. There are 13 residues in the CDR3. The V end was cut by 4 bases, the J end by 1 base, with 10 bases between. Per germline, CDR1 SQVTM and CDR2 ANQGSEA. In DNA, the CDR3 is TGCAGCGTTGCGAAGCAGACGAACACTGAAGCTTTCTTT. It is translated as CSVAKQTNTEAFF.

The genes are TRBV30 and TRBJ1-1; D remains ambiguous. The V end lost 4 bases, the J end lost 6 bases, and 12 bases lay between the germline ends. CDR1 and CDR2 from the germline V gene are GTSNPN and SVGIG (reference sequence). The CDR3 extends over 12 amino acids. CDR3 sequence reads: CAWTPFQAEAFF. CDR3 nucleotides: TGTGCCTGGACCCCCTTCCAGGCTGAAGCTTTCTTT.

In its sample, this clone was seen a few times. The chain carries TRBV6-1 and TRBJ1-2, with 9 bases fitting TRBD1. CDR1 is MNHNS and CDR2 is SASEGT in the germline V gene. V was clipped by 5 bases and J by 6 bases; unmatched bases: 10. The CDR3 is 15 amino acids. The CDR3 nucleotides read TGTGCCAGCAGTTTAACCGGGACAGGGAACAATGGCTACACCTTC. Its translation: CASSLTGTGNNGYTF.

The rearrangement joins TRBV11-3 to TRBJ2-1, with 7 positions matching TRBD1. From germline, CDR1 is SGHNT and CDR2 YENEEA. Trimming at V came to 3 bases and at J to 5 bases, leaving 4 bases not matched to a gene. The CDR3 contains 14 residues. CDR3 in amino acids: CASSLGQRNNEQFF. In DNA, the CDR3 is TGTGCCAGCAGCTTGGGACAGCGGAACAATGAGCAGTTCTTC.

As concerns this clone: The same CDR3 can be traced to other DNA sequences in this sample. The CDR3 sequence: CSVGGENQPQHF. DNA for the CDR3: TGCAGCGTTGGGGGGGAAAATCAGCCCCAGCATTTT. The chain combines TRBV29-1 with TRBJ1-5; a possible D gene is TRBD1 (5 bases). V lost 4 bases and J 4 bases, leaving 8 bases between the germline ends. The CDR3 totals 12 residues. Germline V CDR1 and CDR2: SQVTM, ANQGSEA.

V is TRBV25-1 and J is TRBJ2-3; unclear D gene. CDR1 is MGHDK, CDR2 SYGVNS, per germline. V dropped 1 base and J dropped 6 bases, with 5 bases sitting between them. This CDR3 is built from 12 residues. The CDR3 protein is CASSEFGDTQYF. The CDR3 nucleotides are TGTGCCAGCAGTGAATTCGGGGATACGCAGTATTTT. Based on the CDR3 plus reference TRBV25-1 and TRBJ2-3, the full variable domain is EADIYQTPRYLVIGTGKKITLECSQTMGHDKMYWYQQDPGMELHLIHYSYGVNSTEKGDLSSESTVSRIRTEHFPLTLESARPSHTSQYLCASSEFGDTQYFGPGTRLTVL.

V and J are TRBV29-1 and TRBJ2-1; TRBD2 matches at 10 bases. V was clipped by 6 bases and J by 8 bases; unmatched bases: 10. CDR3 size: 14 residues. Germline V gene sequence: CDR1 SQVTM, CDR2 ANQGSEA. The DNA of the CDR3 is TGCAGCGTGGAGCGGGGGGGTATGGGCTATGAGCAGTTCTTC. This codes for CSVERGGMGYEQFF.

This clone has a handful of counts. The chain employs TRBV19 and TRBJ2-1, with TRBD1 as a possible D gene (6 bases). The CDR3 extends over 14 amino acids. CDR1 LNHDA and CDR2 SQIVND come from the germline V gene (reference sequence). The V end was cut by 7 bases, the J end by 6 bases, with 16 bases between. The CDR3, as DNA: TGTGCCAGTAATCCTGGCAGGGGTAGCAATGAGCAGTTCTTC. It translates to CASNPGRGSNEQFF.

This clone appeared a few times. The V gene is TRBV29-1, the J gene TRBJ2-3, with TRBD2 matching 7 bases. The CDR3 length is 14 residues. V trimming: 3 bases; J trimming: 2 bases; junction bases outside the gene matches: 5. CDR1 and CDR2 (germline): SQVTM, ANQGSEA. CDR3 in amino acids: CSVEGGSATDTQYF. The DNA of the CDR3 is TGCAGCGTTGAGGGAGGGTCCGCCACAGATACGCAGTATTTT.

V gene TRBV2 combines with J gene TRBJ2-7, with D hard to call. Germline lookup yields CDR1 SNHLY and CDR2 FYNNEI. The CDR3 length is 12 residues. Trimming stripped 3 bases from V and 2 bases from J, with 5 bases between. Written as DNA, the CDR3 is TGTGCCAGCAGTGATGGTCCCTACGAGCAGTACTTC. It specifies CASSDGPYEQYF.

The sample holds one count of this clone. The chain is built from TRBV7-9 and TRBJ1-1; 7 nucleotides line up with TRBD1. Trimming cost V 5 bases and J 4 bases; bases outside gene matches: 10. CDR1 SEHNR and CDR2 FQNEAQ come from the germline V gene (reference sequence). The CDR3 loop spans 15 amino acids. The CDR3 DNA is TGTGCCAGCAGCCCGAGACAGGGTTCGGGCACTGAAGCTTTCTTT. Translating gives CASSPRQGSGTEAFF.

This clone showed up just a few times. The rearrangement joins TRBV11-2 to TRBJ1-1; maybe TRBD1 (6 bases). The germline V gene encodes CDR1 SGHAT and CDR2 FQNNGV. The CDR3 is 14 residues long. Trimming removed 1 base from V and 7 bases from J, with 13 bases in between. CDR3 nucleotide sequence: TGTGCCAGCAGCTTAGCACAGGGCTCAGGTGAAGCTTTCTTT. Amino acids: CASSLAQGSGEAFF. The full variable domain, rest sourced from reference TRBV11-2 and TRBJ1-1, is EAGVAQSPRYKIIEKRQSVAFWCNPISGHATLYWYQQILGQGPKLLIQFQNNGVVDDSQLPKDRFSAERLKGVDSTLKIQPAKLEDSAVYLCASSLAQGSGEAFFGQGTRLTVV.